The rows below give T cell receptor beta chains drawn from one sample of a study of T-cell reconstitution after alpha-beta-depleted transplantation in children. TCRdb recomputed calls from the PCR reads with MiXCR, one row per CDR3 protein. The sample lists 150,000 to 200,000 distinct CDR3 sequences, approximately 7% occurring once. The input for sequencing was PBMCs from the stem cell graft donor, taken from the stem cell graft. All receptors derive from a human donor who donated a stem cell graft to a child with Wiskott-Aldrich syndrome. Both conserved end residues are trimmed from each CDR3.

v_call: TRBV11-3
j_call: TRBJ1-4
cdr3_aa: ASSLGRGPNEKLF

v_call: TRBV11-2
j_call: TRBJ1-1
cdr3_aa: ASSWQRGGTEAF

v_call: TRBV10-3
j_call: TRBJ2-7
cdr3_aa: AATPGQGQINEQY

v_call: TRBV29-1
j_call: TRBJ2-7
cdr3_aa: SVRADSYEQY

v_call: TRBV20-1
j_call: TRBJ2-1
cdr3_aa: SASLVRGGSYNEQF

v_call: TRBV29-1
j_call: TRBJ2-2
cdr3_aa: SALPGTGSSRTTNTGELF

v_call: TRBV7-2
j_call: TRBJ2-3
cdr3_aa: ASSLGGLVTDTQY

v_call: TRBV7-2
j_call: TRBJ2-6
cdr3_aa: ASSFLGGANVLT

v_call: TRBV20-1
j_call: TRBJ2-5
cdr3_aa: SARALLAQETQY

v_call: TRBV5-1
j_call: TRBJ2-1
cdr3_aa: ASSLSSGRANEQF

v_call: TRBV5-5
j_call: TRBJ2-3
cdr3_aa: ASSLDKPGQGITDTQY

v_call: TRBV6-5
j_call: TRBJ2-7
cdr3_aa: ASSYSPQPATYEQY

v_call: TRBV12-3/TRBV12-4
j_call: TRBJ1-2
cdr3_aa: ASSEQGTGYT

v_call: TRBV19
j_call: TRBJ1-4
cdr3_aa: ASGTVLMKELF

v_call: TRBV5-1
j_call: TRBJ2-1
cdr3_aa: ASSLGGHYNEQF

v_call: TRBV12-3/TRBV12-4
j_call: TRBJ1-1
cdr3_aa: ASRRGRNTEAF

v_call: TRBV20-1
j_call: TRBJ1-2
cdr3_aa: SASLGQLNYGYT

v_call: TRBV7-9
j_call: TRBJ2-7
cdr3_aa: ASSSDRARRGYEQY

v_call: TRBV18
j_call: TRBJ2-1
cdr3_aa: ASSPRTLAGNEQF

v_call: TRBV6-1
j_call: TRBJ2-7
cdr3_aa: ASRGDTGGEYEQY

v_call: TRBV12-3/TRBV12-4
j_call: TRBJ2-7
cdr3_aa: ASSRRTSGSYEQY

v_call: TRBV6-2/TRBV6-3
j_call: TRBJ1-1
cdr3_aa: ASSLPCGGSLRTEAF

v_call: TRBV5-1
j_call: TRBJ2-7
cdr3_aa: ASSFDRGAVEQY

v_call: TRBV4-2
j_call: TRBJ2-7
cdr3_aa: ASSRAGDLAYEQY

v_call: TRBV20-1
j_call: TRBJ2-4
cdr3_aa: SVGRKGSKNIQY

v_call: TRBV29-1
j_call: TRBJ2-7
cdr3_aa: SLTSGKRGEQY

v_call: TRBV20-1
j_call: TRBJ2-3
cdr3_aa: SAGLAGAPLTATQY

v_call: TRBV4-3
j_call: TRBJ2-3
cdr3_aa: ASSQQLVGSTDTQY

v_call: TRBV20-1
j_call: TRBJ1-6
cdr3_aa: SATKGNSPLH

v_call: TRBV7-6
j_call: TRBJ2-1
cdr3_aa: ASSLDPTGISYNEQF

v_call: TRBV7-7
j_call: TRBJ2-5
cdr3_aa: ASSTPGGLQGDRYQETQY

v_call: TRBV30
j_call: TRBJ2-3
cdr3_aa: AWSTLTGADTQY

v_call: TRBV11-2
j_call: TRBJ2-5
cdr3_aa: ASSLVASGTGGFQETQY

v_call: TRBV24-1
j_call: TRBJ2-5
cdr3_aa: ATSDRASGQGQETQY

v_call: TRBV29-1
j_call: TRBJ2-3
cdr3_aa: SVRGQGTDTQY

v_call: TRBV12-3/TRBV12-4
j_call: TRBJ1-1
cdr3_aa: ASSLRGDSEAF

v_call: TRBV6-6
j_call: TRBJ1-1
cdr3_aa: ASSLQGTEDF

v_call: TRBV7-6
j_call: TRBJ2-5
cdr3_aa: ASSLAGAAGETQY

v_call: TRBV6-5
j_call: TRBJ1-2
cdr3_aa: ATYREDGYT

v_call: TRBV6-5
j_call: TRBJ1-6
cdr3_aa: ASSYATGAKNSPLH

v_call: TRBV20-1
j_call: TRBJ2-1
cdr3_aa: SAARTSGRIGEQF

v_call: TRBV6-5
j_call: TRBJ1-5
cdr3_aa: ASSNAGLRFNQPQH

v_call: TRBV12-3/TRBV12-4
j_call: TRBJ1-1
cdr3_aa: ASSKIEGLEAF

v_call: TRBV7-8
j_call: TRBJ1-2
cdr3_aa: ASSLGQGTGYT

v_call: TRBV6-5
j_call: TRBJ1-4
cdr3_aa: ASSYSGQGTEKLF

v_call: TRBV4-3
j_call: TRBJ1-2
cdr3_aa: ASSQDGTDYGYT

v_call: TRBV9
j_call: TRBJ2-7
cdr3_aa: ASSPSTGTGYYEQY

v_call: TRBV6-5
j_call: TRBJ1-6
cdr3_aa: ASTEGFEGSSPLH

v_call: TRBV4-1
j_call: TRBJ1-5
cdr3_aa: ASSLFGTSNQPQH

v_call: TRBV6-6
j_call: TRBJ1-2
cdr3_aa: ASSWGTDYGYT

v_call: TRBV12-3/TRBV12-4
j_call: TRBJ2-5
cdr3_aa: ASSPRRRYQETQY

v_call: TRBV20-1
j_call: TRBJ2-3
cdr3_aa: SARGASGGPDTQY

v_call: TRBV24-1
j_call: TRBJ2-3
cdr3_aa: ATSDLKASGLTDTQY

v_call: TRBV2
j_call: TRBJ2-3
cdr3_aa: ASRETYTDTQY

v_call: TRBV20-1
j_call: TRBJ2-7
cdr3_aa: SAGDREQY

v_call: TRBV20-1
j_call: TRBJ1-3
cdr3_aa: SARVETRGNTIY

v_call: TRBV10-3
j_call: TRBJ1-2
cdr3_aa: AISESSGVGYT

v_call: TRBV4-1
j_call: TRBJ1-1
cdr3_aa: ASSQGELNTEAF

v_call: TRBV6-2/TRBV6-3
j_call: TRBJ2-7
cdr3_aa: AAAGLNEQY

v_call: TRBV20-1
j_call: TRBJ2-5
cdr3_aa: SARTSGGQETQY